The entry that follows covers one T cell receptor beta chain sequence. Its antigen is as yet unknown. This record belongs to a study of identical twins. Study-wide findings and caveats: Where beta out-of-frame sequences were concerned, excess twin sharing was weaker.

TCRdb re-analysed the 5' RACE reads in MiXCR, keeping a single row per CDR3 protein. The sample holds 500,000 to 650,000 distinct CDR3 sequences; under 25% are singletons and the top ten take roughly 0.5%. These same data were also listed under a study on yellow fever vaccine responses in identical twins. From that second work: In identical twins, vaccine T cell responses appeared partly shared and partly individual.

This receptor was obtained from a woman in her late teens or twenties in good health. Sequencing input: CD4+ T cells sorted from blood.

DNA of the CDR3: TGTGCCAGCAGTCCTGGACCGTATAAAGGGTCCTACGAGCAGTACTTC. Encoded protein: CASSPGPYKGSYEQYF. The chain carries TRBV2 and TRBJ2-7; D is unclear. The CDR3 is 16 residues long. Trimming took 5 bases from V and 1 from J, leaving 18 bases between them. Germline-derived CDR1 and CDR2 are SNHLY and FYNNEI.